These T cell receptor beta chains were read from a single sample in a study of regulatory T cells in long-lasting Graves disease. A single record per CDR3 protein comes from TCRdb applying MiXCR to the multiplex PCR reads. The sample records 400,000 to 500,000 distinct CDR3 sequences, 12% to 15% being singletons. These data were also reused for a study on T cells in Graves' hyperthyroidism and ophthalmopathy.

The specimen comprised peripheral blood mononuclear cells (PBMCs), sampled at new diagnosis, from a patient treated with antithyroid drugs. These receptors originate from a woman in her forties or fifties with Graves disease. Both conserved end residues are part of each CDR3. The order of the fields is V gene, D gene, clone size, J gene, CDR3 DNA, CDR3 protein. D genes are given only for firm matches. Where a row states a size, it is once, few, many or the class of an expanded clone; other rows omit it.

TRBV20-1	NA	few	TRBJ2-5	TGCAGTGCTAGAGATAGGCGTGGTGGAGAGACCCAGTACTTC	CSARDRRGGETQYF
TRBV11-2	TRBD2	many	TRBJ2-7	TGTGCCAGCAGCCCCCCTAGCGGGAGAGGCGAGCAGTACTTC	CASSPPSGRGEQYF
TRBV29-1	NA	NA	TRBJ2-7	TGCAGCGTATCCCCGGGACCAGTATACGAGCAGTACTTC	CSVSPGPVYEQYF
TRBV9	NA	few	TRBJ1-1	TGTGCCAGCAGCGGGGGAACAGGCAGCACTGAAGCTTTCTTT	CASSGGTGSTEAFF
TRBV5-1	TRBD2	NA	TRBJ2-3	TGCGCCAGCAGCTTGGTCGGGAGGAGCACAAATACGCAGTATTTT	CASSLVGRSTNTQYF
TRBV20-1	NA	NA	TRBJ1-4	TGCAGTGCTAGAGATCCTTCTTCGGGAGGCGGTGAAAAACTGTTTTTT	CSARDPSSGGGEKLFF
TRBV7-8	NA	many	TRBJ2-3	TGTGCCAGCAGCTTAGGGAGAAGCACAGATACGCAGTATTTT	CASSLGRSTDTQYF
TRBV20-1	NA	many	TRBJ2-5	TGCAGTGCTCCAGTCCCGGGAGCTCGGGGGGAGACCCAGTACTTC	CSAPVPGARGETQYF
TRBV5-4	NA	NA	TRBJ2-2	TGTGCCAGCAGCTTAGCCAGGCGCGACACCGGGGAGCTGTTTTTT	CASSLARRDTGELFF
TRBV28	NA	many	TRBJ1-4	TGTGCCAGCACGATGTTCGCAACTAATGAAAAACTGTTTTTT	CASTMFATNEKLFF
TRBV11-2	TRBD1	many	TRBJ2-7	TGTGCCAGCAGCCCCTGGGGGGACAGGGTAGATGAGCAGTACTTC	CASSPWGDRVDEQYF
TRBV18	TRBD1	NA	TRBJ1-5	TGTGCCAGCTCACCTGAAGCAGGGGGCAGGAGCAATCAGCCCCAGCATTTT	CASSPEAGGRSNQPQHF
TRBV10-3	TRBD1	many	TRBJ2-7	TGTGCCATCAGTACCGGGACAGGGGTTTACGAGCAGTACTTC	CAISTGTGVYEQYF
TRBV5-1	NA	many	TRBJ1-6	TGTGCCAGCAGCCTCCTGGACGATTCACCCCTCCACTTT	CASSLLDDSPLHF
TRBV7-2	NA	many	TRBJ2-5	TGTGCCAGCAGCGCCTACGCAGGGGAAGAGACCCAGTACTTC	CASSAYAGEETQYF
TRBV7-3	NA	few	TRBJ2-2	TGTGCCAGCAGCTTAGAGGGGTTTACCGGGGAGCTGTTTTTT	CASSLEGFTGELFF
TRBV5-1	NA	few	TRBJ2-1	TGCGCCAGCAGCCCTATCGCCACCGCCTACAATGAGCAGTTCTTC	CASSPIATAYNEQFF
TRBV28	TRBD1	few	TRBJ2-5	TGTGCCAGCAGGACAGGGGGCTCAGAGACCCAGTACTTC	CASRTGGSETQYF
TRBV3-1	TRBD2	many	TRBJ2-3	TGTGCCAGCAGTTTCGTTAGCGGGAGATTCGAAGATACGCAGTATTTT	CASSFVSGRFEDTQYF
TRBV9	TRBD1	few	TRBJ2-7	TGTGCCAGCAGTATCGGACAGGGGAGGTACGAGCAGTACTTC	CASSIGQGRYEQYF
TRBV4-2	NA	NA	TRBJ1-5	TGTGCCAGCAGCCAAGATCGGGACGGATTCAATCAGCCCCAGCATTTT	CASSQDRDGFNQPQHF
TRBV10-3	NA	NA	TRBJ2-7	TGTGCCATCACTACTAGCTCCTACGAGCAGTACTTC	CAITTSSYEQYF
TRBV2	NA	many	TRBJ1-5	TGTGCCAGCAGCCGGTGGGGGGAGGGCAATCAGCCCCAGCATTTT	CASSRWGEGNQPQHF
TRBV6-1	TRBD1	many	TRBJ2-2	TGTGCCAGCAGCTCCGGGACAGGGGCATTCGGGGAGCTGTTTTTT	CASSSGTGAFGELFF
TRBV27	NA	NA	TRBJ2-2	TGTGCCAGCAGAGTGGGGGGAGACGGGTACACCGGGGAGCTGTTTTTT	CASRVGGDGYTGELFF
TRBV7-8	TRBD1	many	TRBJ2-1	TGTGCCAGCAGCAATCCGGGACAGGGTCGGAATGAGCAGTTCTTC	CASSNPGQGRNEQFF
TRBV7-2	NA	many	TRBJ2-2	TGTGCCAGCAGCCCGTTGTACGGGAGAAGCGGGGAGCTGTTTTTT	CASSPLYGRSGELFF
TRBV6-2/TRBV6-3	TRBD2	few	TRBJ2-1	TGTGCCAGCAGTTACTCGACTAGCGGGAGGACCGGGGATCTCAATGAGCAGTTCTTC	CASSYSTSGRTGDLNEQFF
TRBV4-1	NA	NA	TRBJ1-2	TGCGCCAGCAGCCAAGGGGACAATCAAAACTATGGCTACACCTTC	CASSQGDNQNYGYTF
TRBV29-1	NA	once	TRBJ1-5	TGCAGCGTCCAACAGGGACCTGGACAGCCCCAGCATTTT	CSVQQGPGQPQHF
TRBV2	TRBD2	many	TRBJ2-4	TGTGCCAGCAGATGGACTAGCGGGACTGGAATAGCCAAAAACATTCAGTACTTC	CASRWTSGTGIAKNIQYF
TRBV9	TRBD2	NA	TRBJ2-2	TGTGCCAGCAGCGTAGAGAGCGGGAAAAACACCGGGGAGCTGTTTTTT	CASSVESGKNTGELFF
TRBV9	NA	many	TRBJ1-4	TGTGCCAGCAGCGTAACGGACAGCTATAATGAAAAACTGTTTTTT	CASSVTDSYNEKLFF